The 2 T cell receptor beta chains in this list originate from one sample, sequenced in a study of monozygotic twins with cystic fibrosis. Sequenced by immunoSEQ multiplex PCR; TCRdb stores in-frame clones only, minus some. Of about 14,000 clones listed, 70% to 90% were seen once; the top ten hold approximately 1.1%. The sample consisted of blood. Every receptor here comes from a boy younger than 18 with cystic fibrosis.

The count of this clone is one. This chain connects TRBV7-6 to TRBJ1-1; unclear D gene. The CDR3 length is 14 residues. Germline V gives CDR1 SGHVS, CDR2 FNYEAQ. Trimming left V 1 base short and J 1 base short, with 7 bases between. As DNA, the CDR3 is TGTGCCAGCAGCTTAGAGTCGGGGAACACTGAAGCTTTCTTT. It specifies CASSLESGNTEAFF.

V usage is TRBV2 and J usage is TRBJ2-5; no definite D call. Matching the DNA end better, TRBJ2-7 makes the J call doubtful. Germline V gene sequence: CDR1 SNHLY, CDR2 FYNNEI. The CDR3 loop spans 13 amino acids. The CDR3 DNA is TGTGCCAGCAGTGAAGGGGTCAACTACGAGCAGTACTTC. This sequence encodes CASSEGVNYEQYF.